One and the same sample provided the 10 T cell receptor beta chains below, sequenced in a study of a mutant IDH1 vaccine in newly diagnosed glioma. The time point denotes: baseline, week 1 (first vaccination visit). Stated treatment: pre-vaccination baseline after standard-of-care therapy. Only in-frame clones appear in the TCRdb table, and some are missing; sequencing was by immunoSEQ multiplex PCR. The sample comprises about 66,000 clones, just over 85% of which are singletons, and 2.9% rests with the top ten. The material sequenced was PBMCs, taken from a glioma patient treated with radiotherapy, temozolomide or both. The receptors come from a man aged 30 to 45 with glioma.

The chain carries TRBV5-1 and TRBJ1-3; D not certain. The CDR3 is made up of 13 amino acids. Trimming removed 0 bases at V and 14 bases at J, with 15 bases between. The V gene's germline CDR1 is SGHRS and CDR2 YFSETQ. The CDR3, as DNA: TGCGCCAGCAGCTTGGGACCCGTGGAGAGAGTATATTTT. Amino acid sequence: CASSLGPVERVYF.

This clone has a handful of counts. The chain employs TRBV19 and TRBJ1-1; D may be TRBD1 (5 bases). The CDR3 is 13 amino acids. The V and J ends lost 8 bases and 5 bases respectively, with 15 bases between them. The germline V gene has CDR1 LNHDA and CDR2 SQIVND (reference sequence). CDR3 DNA: TGTGCCAGTTCCCTCTGGGGGATTACTGAAGCTTTCTTT. This sequence encodes CASSLWGITEAFF.

The chain is built from TRBV7-9 and TRBJ2-2, with D perhaps matching TRBD2 (7 bases). The V gene lost 2 bases and the J gene lost 0 bases, with 10 bases spanning the gap. This CDR3 region has 16 residues. Germline lookup yields CDR1 SEHNR and CDR2 FQNEAQ (reference sequence). As DNA, the CDR3 is TGTGCCAGCAGCTTACGGGGGGCGACGAACACCGGGGAGCTGTTTTTT. Amino acids: CASSLRGATNTGELFF.

The rearrangement joins TRBV9 to TRBJ2-6; D unresolved. CDR3 length: 15 residues. V was shortened by 0 bases and J by 0 bases, with 4 bases between the two germline ends. Germline V lookup: CDR1 SGDLS, CDR2 YYNGEE. The chain's CDR3 is CASSVVDSGANVLTF. The CDR3 DNA sequence: TGTGCCAGCAGCGTAGTGGACTCTGGGGCCAACGTCCTGACTTTC.

This chain links TRBV27 with TRBJ1-3, with 8 bases lining up with TRBD1. The V gene end was trimmed by 2 bases and the J gene end by 2 bases; junction bases not matched to a gene: 2. CDR1 and CDR2 (germline): MNHEY, SMNVEV (reference sequence). The CDR3 is 15 amino acids. DNA of the CDR3: TGTGCCAGCAGTTTACAGGGGGCGGCTGGAAACACCATATATTTT. Translated: CASSLQGAAGNTIYF.

V gene TRBV4-2 combines with J gene TRBJ2-3; 13 positions match TRBD2. This CDR3 region has 17 residues. The V gene's germline CDR1 is LGHNA and CDR2 YNFKEQ. Unmatched junction bases numbered 4, after V lost 0 bases and J lost 4 bases. Here the CDR3 reads CASSQDGGTSGADTQYF. The CDR3 nucleotides read TGTGCCAGCAGCCAAGATGGGGGGACTAGCGGGGCAGATACGCAGTATTTT.

V and J are TRBV5-5 and TRBJ1-4; a weak D match, TRBD1 (5 bases). Germline lookup yields CDR1 SGHKS and CDR2 YYEKEE (reference sequence). This CDR3 region has 17 residues. V was clipped by 0 bases and J by 8 bases, with 20 bases between them. The CDR3 sequence: CASSLAGVAGLREKLFF. The CDR3 DNA reads TGTGCCAGCAGCTTGGCCGGGGTGGCGGGGCTTCGCGAAAAACTGTTTTTT.

This clone was detected once. The chain combines TRBV5-5 with TRBJ1-3; D is ambiguous. The CDR3 totals 16 residues. Trimming stripped 0 bases from V and 4 bases from J, with 14 bases between. CDR1 and CDR2 (germline): SGHKS, YYEKEE (reference sequence). The CDR3 loop reads CASSLDPVRSGNTIYF. For the CDR3, the DNA is TGTGCCAGCAGCTTGGACCCAGTACGGTCCGGAAACACCATATATTTT.

This clone was recorded only once. CDR3 nucleotide sequence: TGCGCCAGCAGCTTGGAGGGGAGGGATCAATACGAGCAGTACTTC. Translating gives CASSLEGRDQYEQYF. The gene calls are TRBV5-1 and TRBJ2-7, with TRBD2 identical over 7 bases. The CDR3 has 15 amino acids. Germline trimming cut 0 bases from V and 4 bases from J; bases unmatched to any gene: 7. CDR1 is SGHRS and CDR2 is YFSETQ in the germline V gene.

This clone occurred once. The rearrangement joins TRBV10-1 to TRBJ2-1, with 8 bases identical to TRBD1. The CDR3 is 13 residues long. Germline V CDR1 and CDR2: WNHNN, SYGVQD (reference sequence). The V gene end was trimmed by 5 bases and the J gene end by 9 bases; junction bases not matched to a gene: 6. The DNA of the CDR3 is TGCGCCAGCAGTATTACAGGGGGTGGTGAGCAGTTCTTC. This gives the protein CASSITGGGEQFF.